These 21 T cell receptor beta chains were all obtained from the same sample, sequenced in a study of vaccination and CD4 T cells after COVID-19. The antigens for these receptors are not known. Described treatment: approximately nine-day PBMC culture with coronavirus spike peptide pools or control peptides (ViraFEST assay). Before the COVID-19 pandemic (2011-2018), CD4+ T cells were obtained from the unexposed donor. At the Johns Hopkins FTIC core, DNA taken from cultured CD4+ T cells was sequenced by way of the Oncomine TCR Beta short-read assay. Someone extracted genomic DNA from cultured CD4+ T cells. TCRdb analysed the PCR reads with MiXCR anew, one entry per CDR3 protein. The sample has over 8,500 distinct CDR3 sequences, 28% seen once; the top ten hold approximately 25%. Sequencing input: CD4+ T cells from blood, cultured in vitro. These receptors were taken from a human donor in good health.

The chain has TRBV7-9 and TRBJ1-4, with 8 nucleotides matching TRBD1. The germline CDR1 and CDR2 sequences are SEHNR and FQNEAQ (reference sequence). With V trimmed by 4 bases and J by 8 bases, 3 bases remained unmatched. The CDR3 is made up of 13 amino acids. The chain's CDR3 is CASSSTGVEKLFF. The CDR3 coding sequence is TGTGCCAGCAGCTCGACAGGGGTAGAAAAACTGTTTTTT. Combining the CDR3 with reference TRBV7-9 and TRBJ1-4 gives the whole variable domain DTGVSQNPRHKITKRGQNVTFRCDPISEHNRLYWYRQTLGQGPEFLTYFQNEAQLEKSRLLSDRFSAERPKGSFSTLEIQRTEQGDSAMYLCASSSTGVEKLFFGSGTQLSVL.

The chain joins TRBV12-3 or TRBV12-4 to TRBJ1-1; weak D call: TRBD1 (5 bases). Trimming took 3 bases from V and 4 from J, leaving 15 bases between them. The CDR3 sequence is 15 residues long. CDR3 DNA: TGTGCCAGCAGTTTCGGGACCCCGAGGGGCACTGAAGCTTTCTTT. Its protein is CASSFGTPRGTEAFF.

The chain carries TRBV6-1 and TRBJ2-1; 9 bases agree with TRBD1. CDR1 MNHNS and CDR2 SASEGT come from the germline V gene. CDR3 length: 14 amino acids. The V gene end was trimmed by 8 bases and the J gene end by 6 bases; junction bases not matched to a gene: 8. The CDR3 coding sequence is TGTGCCAGCCGACGGGACAGGGTGGGCAATGAGCAGTTCTTC. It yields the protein CASRRDRVGNEQFF.

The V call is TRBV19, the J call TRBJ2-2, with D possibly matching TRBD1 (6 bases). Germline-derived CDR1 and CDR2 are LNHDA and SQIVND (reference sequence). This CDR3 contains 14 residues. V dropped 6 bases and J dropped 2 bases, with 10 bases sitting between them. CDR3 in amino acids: CASSRTVNTGELFF. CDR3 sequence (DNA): TGTGCCAGTAGCCGGACAGTTAACACCGGGGAGCTGTTTTTT.

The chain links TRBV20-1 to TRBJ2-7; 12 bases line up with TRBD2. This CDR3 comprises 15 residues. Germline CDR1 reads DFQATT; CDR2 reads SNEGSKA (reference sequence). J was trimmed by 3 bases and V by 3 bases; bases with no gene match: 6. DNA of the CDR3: TGCAGTGCTAGCAGACCTAGCGGGAGGGGCTACGAGCAGTACTTC. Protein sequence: CSASRPSGRGYEQYF.

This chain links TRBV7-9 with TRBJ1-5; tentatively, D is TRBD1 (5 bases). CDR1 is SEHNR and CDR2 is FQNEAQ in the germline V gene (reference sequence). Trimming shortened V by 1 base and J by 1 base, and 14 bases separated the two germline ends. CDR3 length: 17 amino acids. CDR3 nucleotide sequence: TGTGCCAGCAGCTTAGGGGGATGGAGGGACAGCAATCAGCCCCAGCATTTT. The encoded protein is CASSLGGWRDSNQPQHF.

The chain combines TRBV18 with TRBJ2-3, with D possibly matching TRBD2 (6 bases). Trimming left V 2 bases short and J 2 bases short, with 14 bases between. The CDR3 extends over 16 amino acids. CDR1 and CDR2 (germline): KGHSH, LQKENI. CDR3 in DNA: TGTGCCAGCTCACCATGGCCCAAGCGGGTCACAGATACGCAGTATTTT. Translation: CASSPWPKRVTDTQYF.

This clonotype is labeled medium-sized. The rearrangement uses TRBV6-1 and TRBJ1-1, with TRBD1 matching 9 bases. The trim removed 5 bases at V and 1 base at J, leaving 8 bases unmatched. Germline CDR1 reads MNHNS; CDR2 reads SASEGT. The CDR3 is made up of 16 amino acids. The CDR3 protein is CASSTSPGQGNTEAFF. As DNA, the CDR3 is TGTGCCAGCAGTACCTCCCCGGGACAGGGGAACACTGAAGCTTTCTTT.

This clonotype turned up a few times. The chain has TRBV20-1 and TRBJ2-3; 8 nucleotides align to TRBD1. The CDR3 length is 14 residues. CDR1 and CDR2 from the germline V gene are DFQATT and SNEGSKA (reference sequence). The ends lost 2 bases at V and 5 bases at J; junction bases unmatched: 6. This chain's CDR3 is CSARSRTGQDTQYF. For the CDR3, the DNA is TGCAGTGCTAGATCCAGGACAGGGCAAGATACGCAGTATTTT.

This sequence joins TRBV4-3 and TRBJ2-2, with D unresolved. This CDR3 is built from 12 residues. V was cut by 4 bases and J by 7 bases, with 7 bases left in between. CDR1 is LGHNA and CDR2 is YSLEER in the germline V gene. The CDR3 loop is CASSPAYGELFF. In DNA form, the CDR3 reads TGCGCCAGCAGCCCCGCATACGGGGAGCTGTTTTTT.

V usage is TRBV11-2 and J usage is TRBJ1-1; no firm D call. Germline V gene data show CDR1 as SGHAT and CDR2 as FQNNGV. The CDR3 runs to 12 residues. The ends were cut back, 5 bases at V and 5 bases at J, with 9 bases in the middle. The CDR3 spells CASSQGLTEAFF. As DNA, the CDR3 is TGTGCCAGCAGCCAAGGACTTACTGAAGCTTTCTTT.

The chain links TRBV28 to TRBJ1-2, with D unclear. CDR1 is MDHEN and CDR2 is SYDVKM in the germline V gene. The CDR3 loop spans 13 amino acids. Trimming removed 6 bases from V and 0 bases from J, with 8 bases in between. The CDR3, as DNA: TGTGCCAGCAGACCAACAGCTAACTATGGCTACACCTTC. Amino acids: CASRPTANYGYTF.

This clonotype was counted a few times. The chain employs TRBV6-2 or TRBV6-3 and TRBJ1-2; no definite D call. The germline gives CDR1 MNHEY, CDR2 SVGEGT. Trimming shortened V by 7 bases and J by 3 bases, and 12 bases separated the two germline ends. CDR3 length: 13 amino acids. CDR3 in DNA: TGTGCCAGCATGGATAGGGCCTACTATGGCTACACCTTC. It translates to CASMDRAYYGYTF.

This chain's CDR3 is CASSPLTGGGNQPQHF. The CDR3 nucleotides are TGTGCCAGCAGCCCGCTTACAGGGGGGGGGAATCAGCCCCAGCATTTT. The chain is built from TRBV11-2 and TRBJ1-5; 8 bases are a match to TRBD1. V trimming: 5 bases; J trimming: 4 bases; junction bases outside the gene matches: 10. The CDR3 runs to 16 residues. Germline V gene sequence: CDR1 SGHAT, CDR2 FQNNGV.

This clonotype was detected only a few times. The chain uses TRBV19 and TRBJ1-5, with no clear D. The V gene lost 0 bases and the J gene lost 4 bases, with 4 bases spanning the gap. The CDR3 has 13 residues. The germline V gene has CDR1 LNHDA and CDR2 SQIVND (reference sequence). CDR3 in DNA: TGTGCCAGTAGTATAGAGGGAAATCAGCCCCAGCATTTT. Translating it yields CASSIEGNQPQHF. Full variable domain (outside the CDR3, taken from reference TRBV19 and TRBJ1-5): DGGITQSPKYLFRKEGQNVTLSCEQNLNHDAMYWYRQDPGQGLRLIYYSQIVNDFQKGDIAEGYSVSREKKESFPLTVTSAQKNPTAFYLCASSIEGNQPQHFGDGTRLSIL.

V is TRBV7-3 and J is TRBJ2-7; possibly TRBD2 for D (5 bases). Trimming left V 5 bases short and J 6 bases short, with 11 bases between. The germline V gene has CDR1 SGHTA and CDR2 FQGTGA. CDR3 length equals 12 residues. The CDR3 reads CASSQDRGEQYF. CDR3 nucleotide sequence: TGTGCCAGCAGCCAAGATCGGGGCGAGCAGTACTTC.

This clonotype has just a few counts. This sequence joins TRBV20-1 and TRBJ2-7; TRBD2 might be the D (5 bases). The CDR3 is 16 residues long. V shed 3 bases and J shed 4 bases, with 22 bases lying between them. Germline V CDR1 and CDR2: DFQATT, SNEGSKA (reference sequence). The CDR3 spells CSASTRAISARYEQYF. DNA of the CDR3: TGCAGTGCTAGTACTCGGGCCATTAGCGCGAGATACGAGCAGTACTTC.

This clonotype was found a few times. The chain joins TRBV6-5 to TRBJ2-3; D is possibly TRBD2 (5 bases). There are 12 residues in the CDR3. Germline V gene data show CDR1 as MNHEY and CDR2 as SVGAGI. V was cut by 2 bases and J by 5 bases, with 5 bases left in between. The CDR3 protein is CASSYRGDTQYF. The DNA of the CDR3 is TGTGCCAGCAGTTACCGGGGAGATACGCAGTATTTT.

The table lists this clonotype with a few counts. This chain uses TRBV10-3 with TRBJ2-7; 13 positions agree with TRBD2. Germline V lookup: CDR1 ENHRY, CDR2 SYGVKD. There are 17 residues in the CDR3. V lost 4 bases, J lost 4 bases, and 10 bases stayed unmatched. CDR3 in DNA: TGTGCCATCAGTGTAAAACCGGGACTAGCGGGATTGTACGAGCAGTACTTC. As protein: CAISVKPGLAGLYEQYF.

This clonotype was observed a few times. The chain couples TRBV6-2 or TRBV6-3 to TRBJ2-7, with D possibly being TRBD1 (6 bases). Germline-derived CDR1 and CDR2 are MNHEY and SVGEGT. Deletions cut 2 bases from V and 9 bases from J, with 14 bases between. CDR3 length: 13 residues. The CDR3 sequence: CASSYGTLQGQYF. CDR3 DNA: TGTGCCAGCAGTTACGGGACCCTACAGGGGCAGTACTTC.

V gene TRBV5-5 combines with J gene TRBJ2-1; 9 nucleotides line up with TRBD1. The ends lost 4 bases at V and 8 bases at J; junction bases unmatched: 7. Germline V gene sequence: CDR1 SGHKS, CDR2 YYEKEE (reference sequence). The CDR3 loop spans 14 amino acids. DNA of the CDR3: TGTGCCAGCAGCCGGGACAGGGCCGTTGATGAGCAGTTCTTC. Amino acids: CASSRDRAVDEQFF. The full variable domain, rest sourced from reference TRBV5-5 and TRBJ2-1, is DAGVTQSPTHLIKTRGQQVTLRCSPISGHKSVSWYQQVLGQGPQFIFQYYEKEERGRGNFPDRFSARQFPNYSSELNVNALLLGDSALYLCASSRDRAVDEQFFGPGTRLTVL.